The clone carrying this T cell receptor beta chain was seen many times. The target antigen is unknown. This record comes from a study of T-cell memory formation after mild COVID-19. Points from the study as a whole: Clones that contracted from day 15 to 85 had balanced CD4/CD8; later expanders were CD4+ biased.

CDR3 length: 16 amino acids. V was trimmed by 6 bases and J by 4 bases, leaving 16 bases between them. CDR1 is SGHTA, CDR2 FQGNSA, per germline. 5'RACE with constant-segment primers yielded barcoded, UMI-tagged TCR alpha and TCR beta cDNA libraries. A single record per CDR3 protein comes from TCRdb applying MiXCR to the 5' RACE reads. The sample has under 300,000 distinct CDR3 sequences, around a tenth seen once. The TCR was taken from a man between 18 and 35 years old who had mild COVID-19 (a few samples of this study predate the infection). Cell type and time point are not known. The sequenced material came from PBMCs or a T cell subset sorted from them (not recorded which). J is TRBJ2-6 and V is TRBV7-2, with D hard to call. CDR3 in amino acids: CASRGYLGNGANVLTF. The CDR3 DNA is TGTGCCAGCAGAGGGTATCTAGGGAACGGGGCCAACGTCCTGACTTTC. Supplemented by reference TRBV7-2 and TRBJ2-6, the full variable domain reads GAGVSQSPSNKVTEKGKDVELRCDPISGHTALYWYRQSLGQGLEFLIYFQGNSAPDKSGLPSDRFSAERTGGSVSTLTIQRTQQEDSAVYLCASRGYLGNGANVLTFGAGSRLTVL.